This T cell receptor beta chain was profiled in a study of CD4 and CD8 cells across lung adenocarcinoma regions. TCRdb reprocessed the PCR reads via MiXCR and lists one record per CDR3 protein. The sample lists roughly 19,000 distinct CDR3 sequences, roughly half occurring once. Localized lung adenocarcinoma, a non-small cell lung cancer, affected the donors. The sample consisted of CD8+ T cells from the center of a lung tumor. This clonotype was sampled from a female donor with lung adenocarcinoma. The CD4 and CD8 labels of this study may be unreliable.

The DNA of the CDR3 is TGTGCCAGCAGTTACGGTGCGAACTATGGCTACACCTTC. Residues: CASSYGANYGYTF. The chain is built from TRBV6-2 or TRBV6-3 and TRBJ1-2; no firm D call. Trimming shortened V by 2 bases and J by 2 bases, and 6 bases separated the two germline ends. The CDR3 extends over 13 amino acids. Germline CDR1 reads MNHEY; CDR2 reads SVGEGT.